What follows is one TCR beta chain and its context. The sample is drawn from a study of patients and donors after allogeneic stem cell transplantation. Using its own MiXCR run on the RT-PCR reads, TCRdb lists one record per CDR3 protein. The sample holds approximately 160,000 distinct CDR3 sequences; approximately 31% are singletons and the top ten take about 3%. V was trimmed by 6 bases and J by 5 bases, leaving 8 bases between them. The CDR3 has 11 amino acids. Germline values: CDR1 MGHDK, CDR2 SYGVNS. This TCR was recovered from a human donor who was either an allogeneic HSCT recipient or a stem cell or donor lymphocyte infusion donor (not recorded which). It is not recorded whose cells these are; they may come from a transplant donor. The chain combines TRBV25-1 with TRBJ2-7; D could derive from TRBD1 or TRBD2 (5 bases each). The sample taken for sequencing was blood, either unsorted or a sorted T cell fraction (not recorded which). CDR3 residues: CASRGRNEQYF. CDR3 nucleotides: TGTGCCAGCAGGGGACGTAACGAGCAGTACTTC.